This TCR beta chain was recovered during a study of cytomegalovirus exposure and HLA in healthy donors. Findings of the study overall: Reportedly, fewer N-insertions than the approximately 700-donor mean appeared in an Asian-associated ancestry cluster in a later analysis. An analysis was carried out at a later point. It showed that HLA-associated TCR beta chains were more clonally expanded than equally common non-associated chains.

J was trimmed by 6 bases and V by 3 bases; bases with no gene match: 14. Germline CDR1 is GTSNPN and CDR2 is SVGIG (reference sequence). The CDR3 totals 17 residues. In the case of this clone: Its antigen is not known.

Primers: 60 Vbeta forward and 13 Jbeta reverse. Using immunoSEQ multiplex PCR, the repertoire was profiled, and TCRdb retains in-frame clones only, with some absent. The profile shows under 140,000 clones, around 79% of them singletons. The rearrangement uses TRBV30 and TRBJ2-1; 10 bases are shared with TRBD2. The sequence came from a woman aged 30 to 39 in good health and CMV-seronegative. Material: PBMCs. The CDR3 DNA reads TGTGCCTGGAGCAGAACCCTTACTAGCGGGAATTTCAATGAGCAGTTCTTC. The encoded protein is CAWSRTLTSGNFNEQFF.